This TCR beta chain was obtained from a study of T cell responses to AZD1222 COVID-19 vaccine. Method: immunoSEQ multiplex PCR; TCRdb's copy keeps in-frame clones and lacks some. This sample has over 100,000 clones, with roughly 93% found just once. With regard to this clone: Its specificity is unknown.

Whole-study results and caveats: Spike-wide vaccine-associated CD4 TCRs dominated at 160-218 and 743-854. In a largely white British group with more females than males, clonal diversity was possibly underestimated. All repertoire sampling was performed exclusively after the peak T cell response.

There are 11 residues in the CDR3. Germline V gene sequence: CDR1 SGHRS, CDR2 YFSETQ. V was pared by 2 bases and J by 10 bases, with 7 bases between. The chain uses TRBV5-1 and TRBJ2-1; D remains ambiguous. The sequence was collected from an adult who received the AZD1222 COVID-19 vaccine. The starting material was peripheral blood, obtained 28 days after the second AZD1222 dose. CDR3 in DNA: TGCGCCAGCAGCTTACGCCGGGAGCAGTTCTTC. Protein product: CASSLRREQFF.